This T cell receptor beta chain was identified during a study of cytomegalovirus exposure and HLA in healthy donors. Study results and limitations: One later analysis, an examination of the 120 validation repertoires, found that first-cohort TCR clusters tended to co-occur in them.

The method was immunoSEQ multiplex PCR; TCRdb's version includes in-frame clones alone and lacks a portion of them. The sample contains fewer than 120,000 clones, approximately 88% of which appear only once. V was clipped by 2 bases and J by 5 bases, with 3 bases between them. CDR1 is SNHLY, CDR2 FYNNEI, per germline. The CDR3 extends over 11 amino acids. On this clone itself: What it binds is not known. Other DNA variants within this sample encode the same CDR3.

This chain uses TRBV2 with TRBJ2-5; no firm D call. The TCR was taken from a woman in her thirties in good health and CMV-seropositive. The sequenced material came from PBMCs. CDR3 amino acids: CASSESETQYF. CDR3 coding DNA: TGTGCCAGCAGTGAATCGGAGACCCAGTACTTC.